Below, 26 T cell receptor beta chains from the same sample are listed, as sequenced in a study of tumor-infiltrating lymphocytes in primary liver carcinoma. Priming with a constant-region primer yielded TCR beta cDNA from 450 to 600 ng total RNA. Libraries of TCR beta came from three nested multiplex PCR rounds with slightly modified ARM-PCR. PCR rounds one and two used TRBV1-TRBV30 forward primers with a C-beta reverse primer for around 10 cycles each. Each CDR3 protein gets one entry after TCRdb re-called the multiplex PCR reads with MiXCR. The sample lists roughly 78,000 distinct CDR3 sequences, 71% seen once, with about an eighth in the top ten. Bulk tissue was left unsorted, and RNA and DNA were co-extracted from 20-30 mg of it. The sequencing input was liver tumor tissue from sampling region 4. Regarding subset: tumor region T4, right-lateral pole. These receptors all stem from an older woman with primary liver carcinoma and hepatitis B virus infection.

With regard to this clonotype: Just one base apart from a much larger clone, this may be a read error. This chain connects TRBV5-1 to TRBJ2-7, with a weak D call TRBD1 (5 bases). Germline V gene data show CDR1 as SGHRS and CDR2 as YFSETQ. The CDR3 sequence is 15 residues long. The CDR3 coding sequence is TGCGCCAACAGCTTGGGAAGGGGCGCGTCCTACGAGCAGTACTTC. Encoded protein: CANSLGRGASYEQYF.

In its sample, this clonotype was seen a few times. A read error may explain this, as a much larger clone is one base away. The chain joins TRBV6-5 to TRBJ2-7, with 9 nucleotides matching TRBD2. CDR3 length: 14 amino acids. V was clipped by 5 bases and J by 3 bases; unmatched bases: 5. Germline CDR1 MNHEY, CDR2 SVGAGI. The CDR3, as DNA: TGTGCCAGCAGTCCCGGGACTAGCAGCTACGAGCAGTACTTC. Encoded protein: CASSPGTSSYEQYF.

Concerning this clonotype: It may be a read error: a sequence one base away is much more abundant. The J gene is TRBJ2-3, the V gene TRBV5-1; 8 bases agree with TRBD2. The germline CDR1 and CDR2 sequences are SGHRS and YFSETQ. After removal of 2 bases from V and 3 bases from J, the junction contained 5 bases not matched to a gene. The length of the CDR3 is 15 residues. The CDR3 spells CASSLSASGTDTQYF. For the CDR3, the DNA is TGCGCCAGCAGCTTATCGGCTAGCGGGACAGATACGCAGTATTTT.

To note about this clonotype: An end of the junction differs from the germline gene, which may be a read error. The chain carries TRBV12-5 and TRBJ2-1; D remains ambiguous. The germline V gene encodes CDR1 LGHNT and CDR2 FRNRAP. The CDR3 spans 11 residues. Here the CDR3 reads CASRFYDEQFF. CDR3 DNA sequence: TGTGCTAGTCGTTTCTACGATGAGCAGTTCTTC. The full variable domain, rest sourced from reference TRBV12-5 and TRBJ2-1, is DARVTQTPRHKVTEMGQEVTMRCQPILGHNTVFWYRQTMMQGLELLAYFRNRAPLDDSGMPKDRFSAEMPDATLATLKIQPSEPRDSAVYFCASRFYDEQFFGPGTRLTVL.

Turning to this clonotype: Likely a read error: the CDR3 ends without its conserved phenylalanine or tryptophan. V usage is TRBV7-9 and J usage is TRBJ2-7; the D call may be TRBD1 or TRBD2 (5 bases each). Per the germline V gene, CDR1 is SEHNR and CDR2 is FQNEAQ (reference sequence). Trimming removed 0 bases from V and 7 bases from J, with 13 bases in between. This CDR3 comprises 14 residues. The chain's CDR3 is CASSLAVGVGEQYL. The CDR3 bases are TGTGCCAGCAGCTTAGCCGTGGGGGTAGGGGAGCAGTACTTA.

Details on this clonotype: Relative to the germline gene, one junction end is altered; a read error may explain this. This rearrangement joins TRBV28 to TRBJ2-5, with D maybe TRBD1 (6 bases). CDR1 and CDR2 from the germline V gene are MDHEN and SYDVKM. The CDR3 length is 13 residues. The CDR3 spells CVSSRTVLETQYF. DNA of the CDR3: TGTGTCAGCAGTCGGACAGTGCTGGAGACCCAGTACTTC.

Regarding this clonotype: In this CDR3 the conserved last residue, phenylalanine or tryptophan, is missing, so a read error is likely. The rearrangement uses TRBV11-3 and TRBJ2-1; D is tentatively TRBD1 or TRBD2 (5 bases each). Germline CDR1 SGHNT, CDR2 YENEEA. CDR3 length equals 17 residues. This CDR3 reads CASSSRGARTMGNVQFL. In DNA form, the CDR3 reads TGTGCCAGCAGCTCCCGAGGGGCGCGGACCATGGGCAATGTGCAGTTCCTC.

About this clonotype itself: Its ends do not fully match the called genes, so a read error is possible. The CDR3 DNA reads TGTGCCAGCAATGAAAAGGGCGGGGCCCCCAATGAGCAGTTCTTC. It encodes CASNEKGGAPNEQFF. This chain joins TRBV6-1 and TRBJ2-1; maybe TRBD2 (6 bases). Germline V CDR1 and CDR2: MNHNS, SASEGT. CDR3 length equals 15 residues.

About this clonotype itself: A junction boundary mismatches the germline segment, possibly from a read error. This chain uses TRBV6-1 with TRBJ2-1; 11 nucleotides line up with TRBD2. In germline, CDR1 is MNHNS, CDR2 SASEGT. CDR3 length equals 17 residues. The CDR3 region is CASSAFSGRALYNEHFF. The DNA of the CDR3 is TGTGCCAGCAGTGCATTTAGCGGGAGGGCCCTGTACAATGAGCACTTCTTC.

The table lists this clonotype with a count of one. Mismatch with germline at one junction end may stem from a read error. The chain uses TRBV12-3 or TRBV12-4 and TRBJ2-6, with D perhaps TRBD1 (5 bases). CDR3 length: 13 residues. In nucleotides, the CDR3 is TGTGCCAACAGTTTAGCTGGGGCCAACATCCTGACTTTC. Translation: CANSLAGANILTF.

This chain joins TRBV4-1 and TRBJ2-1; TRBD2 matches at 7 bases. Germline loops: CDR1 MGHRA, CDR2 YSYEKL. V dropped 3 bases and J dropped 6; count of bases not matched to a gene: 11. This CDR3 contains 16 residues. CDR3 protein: CASSQDVGRESNEQFF. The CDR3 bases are TGCGCCAGCAGCCAGGATGTAGGGCGGGAGTCCAATGAGCAGTTCTTC.

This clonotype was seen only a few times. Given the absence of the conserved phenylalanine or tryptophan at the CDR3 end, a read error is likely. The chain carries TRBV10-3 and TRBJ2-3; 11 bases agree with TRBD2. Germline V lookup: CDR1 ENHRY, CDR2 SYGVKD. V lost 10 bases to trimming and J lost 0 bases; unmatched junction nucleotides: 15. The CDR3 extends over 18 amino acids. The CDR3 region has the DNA TGTGCCAAGACCGGTACTAGCGGGAGCGGTATTAGCACAGATACGCAGTATTTG. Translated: CAKTGTSGSGISTDTQYL.

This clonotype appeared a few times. CDR3 nucleotides: TGTGCCAGCTCACCACCGTCGAGCCGGAATGAGCAGTTCTTC. Protein product: CASSPPSSRNEQFF. J is TRBJ2-1 and V is TRBV18; D unclear. Trimming cost V 0 bases and J 7 bases, with 10 bases left between them. The CDR3 has 14 amino acids. The germline gives CDR1 KGHSH, CDR2 LQKENI.

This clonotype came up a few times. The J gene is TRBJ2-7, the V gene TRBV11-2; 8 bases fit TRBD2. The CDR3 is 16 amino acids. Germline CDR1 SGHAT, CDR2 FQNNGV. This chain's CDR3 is CVSSYGGRTSGSEQYF. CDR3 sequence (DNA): TGTGTCAGTAGCTACGGCGGGAGGACCTCGGGGAGCGAGCAGTACTTC.

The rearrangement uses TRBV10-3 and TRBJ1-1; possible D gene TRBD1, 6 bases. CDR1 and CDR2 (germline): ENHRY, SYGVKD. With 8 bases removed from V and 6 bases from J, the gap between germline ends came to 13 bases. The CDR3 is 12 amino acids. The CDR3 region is CAIQDRKAEAFF. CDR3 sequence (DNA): TGTGCCATCCAAGACAGGAAGGCTGAAGCTTTCTTT.

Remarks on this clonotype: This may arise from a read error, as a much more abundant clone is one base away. CDR3 coding DNA: TGTGCCAGCAGGCAGAAGCGAGGGCGGACTGAAGCTTTCTTT. Translated, it gives CASRQKRGRTEAFF. The J gene is TRBJ1-1, the V gene TRBV7-9; D is ambiguous. The germline V gene encodes CDR1 SEHNR and CDR2 FQNEAQ (reference sequence). The CDR3 is 14 residues long. Trimming pared 6 bases from V and 5 bases from J, leaving 16 bases between.

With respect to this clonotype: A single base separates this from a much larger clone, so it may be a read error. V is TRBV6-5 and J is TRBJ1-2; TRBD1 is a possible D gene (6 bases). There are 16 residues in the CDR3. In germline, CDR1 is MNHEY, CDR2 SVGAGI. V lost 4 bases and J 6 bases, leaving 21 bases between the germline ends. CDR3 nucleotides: TGTGCCAGCAGTTCCCGTACAGGGATTACCATCGATGGCTACACCTTC. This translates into CASSSRTGITIDGYTF.

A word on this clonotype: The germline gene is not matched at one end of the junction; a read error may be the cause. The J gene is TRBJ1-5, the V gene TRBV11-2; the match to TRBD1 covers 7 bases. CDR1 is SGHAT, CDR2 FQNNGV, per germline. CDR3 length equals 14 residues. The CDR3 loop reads CAGSSTGDGQPQHF. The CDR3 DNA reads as TGTGCCGGCAGCTCCACAGGGGATGGTCAGCCCCAACATTTT.

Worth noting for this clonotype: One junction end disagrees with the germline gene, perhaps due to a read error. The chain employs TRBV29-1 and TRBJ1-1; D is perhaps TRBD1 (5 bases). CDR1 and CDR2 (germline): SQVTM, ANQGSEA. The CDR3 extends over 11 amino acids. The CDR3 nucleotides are TGCAACGCTGGTTCGGACACCGAAGCTTCCTTT. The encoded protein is CNAGSDTEASF.

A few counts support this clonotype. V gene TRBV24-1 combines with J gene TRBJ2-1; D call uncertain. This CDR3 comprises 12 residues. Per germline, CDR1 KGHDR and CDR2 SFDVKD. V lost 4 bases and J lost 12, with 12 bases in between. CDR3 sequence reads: CATSDPLVGQFF. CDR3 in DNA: TGTGCCACCAGTGACCCGCTCGTTGGGCAGTTCTTC.

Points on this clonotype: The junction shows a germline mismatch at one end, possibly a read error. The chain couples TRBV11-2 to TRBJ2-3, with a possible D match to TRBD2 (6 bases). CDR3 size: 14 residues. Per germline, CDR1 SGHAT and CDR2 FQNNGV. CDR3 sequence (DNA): TGTGCCAGCAGCATGGGACTTCCAACAGATGCGCAGTATTTT. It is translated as CASSMGLPTDAQYF.

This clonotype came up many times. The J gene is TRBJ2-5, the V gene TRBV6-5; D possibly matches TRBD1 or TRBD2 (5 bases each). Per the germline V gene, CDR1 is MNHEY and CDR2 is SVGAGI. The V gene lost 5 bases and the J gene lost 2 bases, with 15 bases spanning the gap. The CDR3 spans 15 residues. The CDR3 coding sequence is TGTGCCAGCAGTCCCGGGGCCTTGGGGCAAGAGACCCAGTACTTC. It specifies CASSPGALGQETQYF.

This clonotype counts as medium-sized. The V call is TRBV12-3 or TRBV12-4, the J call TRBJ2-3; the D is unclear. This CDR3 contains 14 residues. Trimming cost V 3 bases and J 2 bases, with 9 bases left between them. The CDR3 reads CASSLGGSTDTQYF. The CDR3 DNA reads TGTGCCAGCAGTTTGGGCGGATCCACAGATACGCAGTATTTT.

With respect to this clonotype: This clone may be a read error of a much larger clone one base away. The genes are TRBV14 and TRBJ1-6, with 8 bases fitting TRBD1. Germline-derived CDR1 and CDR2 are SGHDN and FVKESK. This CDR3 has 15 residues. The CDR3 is CANSRNRGSFSPLHF. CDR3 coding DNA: TGTGCCAACAGCCGCAACAGGGGGTCTTTTTCACCCCTCCACTTT.

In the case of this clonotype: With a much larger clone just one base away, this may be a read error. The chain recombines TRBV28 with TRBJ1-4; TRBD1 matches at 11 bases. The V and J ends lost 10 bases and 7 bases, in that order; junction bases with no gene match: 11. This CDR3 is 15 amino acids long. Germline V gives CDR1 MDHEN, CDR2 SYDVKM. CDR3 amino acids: CANSRTGGRGEKLFF. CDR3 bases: TGTGCCAACAGCAGGACAGGGGGCCGAGGTGAAAAACTGTTTTTT.

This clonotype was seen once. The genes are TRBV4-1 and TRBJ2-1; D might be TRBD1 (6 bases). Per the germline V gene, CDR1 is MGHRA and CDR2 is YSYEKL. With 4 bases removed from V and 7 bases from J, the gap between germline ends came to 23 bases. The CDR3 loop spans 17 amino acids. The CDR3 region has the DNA TGCGCCAGCAGCCGCCACCCCCGACAGGCCCTTAGGAATGAGCAGTTCTTC. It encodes CASSRHPRQALRNEQFF.